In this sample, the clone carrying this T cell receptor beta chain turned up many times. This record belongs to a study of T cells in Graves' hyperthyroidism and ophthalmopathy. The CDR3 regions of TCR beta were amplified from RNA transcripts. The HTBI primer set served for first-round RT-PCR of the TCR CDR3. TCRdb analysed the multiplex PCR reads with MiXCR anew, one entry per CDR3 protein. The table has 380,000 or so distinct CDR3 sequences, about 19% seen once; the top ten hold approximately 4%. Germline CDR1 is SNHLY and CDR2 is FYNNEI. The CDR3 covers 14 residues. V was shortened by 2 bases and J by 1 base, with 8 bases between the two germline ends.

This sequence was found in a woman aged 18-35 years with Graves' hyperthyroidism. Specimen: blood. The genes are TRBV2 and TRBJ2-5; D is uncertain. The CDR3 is CASSETVFQETQYF. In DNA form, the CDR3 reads TGTGCCAGCAGTGAAACGGTCTTCCAAGAGACCCAGTACTTC.